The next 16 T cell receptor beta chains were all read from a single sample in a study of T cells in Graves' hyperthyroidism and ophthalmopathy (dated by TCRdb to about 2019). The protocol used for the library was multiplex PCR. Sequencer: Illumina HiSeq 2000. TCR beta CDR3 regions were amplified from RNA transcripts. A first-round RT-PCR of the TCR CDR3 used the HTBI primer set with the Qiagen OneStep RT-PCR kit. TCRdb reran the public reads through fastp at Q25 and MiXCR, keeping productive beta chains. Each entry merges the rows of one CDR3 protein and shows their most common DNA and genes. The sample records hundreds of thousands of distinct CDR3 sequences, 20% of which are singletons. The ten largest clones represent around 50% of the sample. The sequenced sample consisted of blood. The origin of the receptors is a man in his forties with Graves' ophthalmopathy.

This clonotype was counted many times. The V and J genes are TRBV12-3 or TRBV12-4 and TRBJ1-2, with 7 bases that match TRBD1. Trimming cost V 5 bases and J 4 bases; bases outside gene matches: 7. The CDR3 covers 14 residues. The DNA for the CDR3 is TGTGCCAGCAGTCGGGACAGAATCGTCTATGGCTACACCTTC. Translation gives CASSRDRIVYGYTF.

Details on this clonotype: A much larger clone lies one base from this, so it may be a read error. The CDR3 reads CASSYSSQNTEVFF. The CDR3 nucleotides read TGTGCCAGCAGTTACTCTTCCCAGAACACTGAAGTTTTCTTT. The rearrangement links TRBV6-6 to TRBJ1-1; unclear D gene. Germline CDR1 MNHNY, CDR2 SVGAGI (reference sequence). The CDR3 extends over 14 amino acids.

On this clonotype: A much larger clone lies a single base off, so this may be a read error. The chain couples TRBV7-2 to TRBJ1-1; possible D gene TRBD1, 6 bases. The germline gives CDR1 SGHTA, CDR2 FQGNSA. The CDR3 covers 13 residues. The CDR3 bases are TGTGTCAGCAATACAGGGATGCGCACTGAAGCTTTCTTT. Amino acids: CVSNTGMRTEAFF.

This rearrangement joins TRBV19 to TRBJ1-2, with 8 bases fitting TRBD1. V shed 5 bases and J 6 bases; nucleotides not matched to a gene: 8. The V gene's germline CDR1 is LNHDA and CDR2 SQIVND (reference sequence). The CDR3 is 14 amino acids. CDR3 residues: CASSRDRGINGYTF. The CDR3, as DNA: TGTGCCAGTAGTCGAGACAGGGGCATCAATGGCTACACCTTC.

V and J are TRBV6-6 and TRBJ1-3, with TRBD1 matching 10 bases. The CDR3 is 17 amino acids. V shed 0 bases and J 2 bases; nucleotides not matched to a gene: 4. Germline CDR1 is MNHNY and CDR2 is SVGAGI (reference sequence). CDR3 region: CASSYSGTGVAGNTIYF. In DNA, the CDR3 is TGTGCCAGCAGTTACTCAGGGACAGGGGTGGCTGGAAACACCATATATTTT.

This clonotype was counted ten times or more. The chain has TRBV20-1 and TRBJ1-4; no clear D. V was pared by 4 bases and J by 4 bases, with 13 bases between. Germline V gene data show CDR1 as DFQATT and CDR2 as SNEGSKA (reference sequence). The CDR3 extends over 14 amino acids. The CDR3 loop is CSANEQAHNEKLFF. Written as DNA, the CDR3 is TGCAGTGCTAATGAGCAGGCCCATAATGAAAAACTGTTTTTT.

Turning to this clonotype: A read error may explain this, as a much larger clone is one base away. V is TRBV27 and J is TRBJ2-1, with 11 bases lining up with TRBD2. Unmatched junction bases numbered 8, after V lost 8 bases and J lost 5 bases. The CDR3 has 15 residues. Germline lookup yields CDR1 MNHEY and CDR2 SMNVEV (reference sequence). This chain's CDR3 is CASGLTSGTDNEQFF. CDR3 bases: TGTGCCAGCGGCCTGACTAGCGGGACGGACAATGAGCAGTTCTTC.

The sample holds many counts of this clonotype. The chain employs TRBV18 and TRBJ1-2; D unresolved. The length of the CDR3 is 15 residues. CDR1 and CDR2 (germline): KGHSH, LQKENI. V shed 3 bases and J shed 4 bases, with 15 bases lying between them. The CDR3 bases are TGTGCCAGCTCACCGTCGGGCACTTCGTCCTATGGCTACACCTTC. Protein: CASSPSGTSSYGYTF.

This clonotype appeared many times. The CDR3 DNA reads as TGTGCCAGCAGCCACGGACAGGGGCCATATGAGCAGTTCTTC. Encoded protein: CASSHGQGPYEQFF. This chain links TRBV7-9 with TRBJ2-1, with 9 bases lining up with TRBD1. The junction had 7 bases not matched to a gene; V was cut back by 5 bases and J by 8 bases. CDR3 length equals 14 residues. Germline V gene data show CDR1 as SEHNR and CDR2 as FQNEAQ (reference sequence).

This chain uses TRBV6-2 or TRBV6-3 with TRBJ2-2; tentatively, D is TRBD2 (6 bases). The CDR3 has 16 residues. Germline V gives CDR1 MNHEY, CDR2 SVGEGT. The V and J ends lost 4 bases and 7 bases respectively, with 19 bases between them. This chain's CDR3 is CASSCSMDYPHGELFF. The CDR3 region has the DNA TGTGCCAGCAGTTGCTCGATGGACTACCCCCACGGGGAGCTGTTTTTT.

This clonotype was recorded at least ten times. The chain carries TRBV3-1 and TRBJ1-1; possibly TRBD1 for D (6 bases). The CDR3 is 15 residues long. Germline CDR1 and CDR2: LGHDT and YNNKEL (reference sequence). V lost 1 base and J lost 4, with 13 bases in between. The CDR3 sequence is CASSQVGGHRTEAFF. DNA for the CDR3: TGTGCCAGCAGCCAAGTTGGGGGGCATCGCACTGAAGCTTTCTTT.

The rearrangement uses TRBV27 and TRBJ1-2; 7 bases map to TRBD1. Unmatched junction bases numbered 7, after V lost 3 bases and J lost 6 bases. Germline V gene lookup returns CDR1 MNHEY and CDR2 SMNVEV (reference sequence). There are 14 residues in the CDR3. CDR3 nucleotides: TGTGCCAGCAGTTTCAACTCCGGGACAGATGGCTACACCTTC. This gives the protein CASSFNSGTDGYTF.

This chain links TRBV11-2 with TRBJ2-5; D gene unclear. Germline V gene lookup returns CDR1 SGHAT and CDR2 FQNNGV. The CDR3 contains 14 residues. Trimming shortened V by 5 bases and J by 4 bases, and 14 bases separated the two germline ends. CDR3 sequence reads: CASSAWGSGETQYF. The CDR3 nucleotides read TGTGCCAGCAGCGCCTGGGGAAGTGGAGAGACCCAGTACTTC.

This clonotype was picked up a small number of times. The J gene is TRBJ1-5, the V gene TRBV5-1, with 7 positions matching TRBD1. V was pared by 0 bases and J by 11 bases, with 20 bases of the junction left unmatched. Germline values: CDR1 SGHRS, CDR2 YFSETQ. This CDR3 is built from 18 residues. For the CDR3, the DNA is TGCGCCAGCAGCTTGGGGACAGGAGTCCGAAAAGGGTCATCGTCCCAGCATTTT. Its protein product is CASSLGTGVRKGSSSQHF.

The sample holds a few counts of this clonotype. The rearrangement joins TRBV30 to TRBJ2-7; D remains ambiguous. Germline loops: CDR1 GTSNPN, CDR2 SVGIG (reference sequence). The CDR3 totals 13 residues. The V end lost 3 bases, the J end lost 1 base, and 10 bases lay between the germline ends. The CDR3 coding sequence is TGTGCCTGGAGAGCAGGACGATCCTACGAGCAGTACTTC. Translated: CAWRAGRSYEQYF.

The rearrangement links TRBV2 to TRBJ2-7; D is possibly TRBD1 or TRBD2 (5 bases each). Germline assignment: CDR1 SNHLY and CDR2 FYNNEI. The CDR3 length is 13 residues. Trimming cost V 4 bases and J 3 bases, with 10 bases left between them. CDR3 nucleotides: TGTGCCAGCAGTGCGGAGAGGGGCTACGAGCAGTACTTC. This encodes CASSAERGYEQYF.